What follows describes a single TCR beta chain. Its antigen remains unidentified. This specimen comes from a study of OX40 agonist ivuxolimab in advanced cancers. Background on the study: Recorded diagnoses for dose-escalation patients were hepatocellular carcinoma, melanoma, renal cell or head and neck cancer. Antecedent anti-PD-1, anti-PD-L1 or anti-CTLA-4 therapy was permissible, with roughly 40% having received some.

The CDR3 is 15 residues long. Per the germline V gene, CDR1 is MNHNS and CDR2 is SASEGT. V dropped 9 bases and J dropped 0 bases, with 18 bases sitting between them. Notes on the study in general: Some nonresponders also had low normalized T-cell clonal expansion. Blood T cells, both CD4+ and CD8+, expanded clonally by week 6 at 0.1 to 3.0 mg/kg.

TCRdb's table, derived via immunoSEQ multiplex PCR, lists solely in-frame clones and lacks some. The sample has about 64,000 clones; about four fifths are singletons. This receptor was taken from an adult with an advanced solid tumor such as melanoma, head and neck, liver or kidney cancer. This material consisted of CD4+ or CD8+ T cells sorted from blood, taken in a trial of the OX40 agonist ivuxolimab. This chain joins TRBV6-1 and TRBJ2-7; possibly TRBD1 for D (6 bases). The CDR3, as DNA: TGTGCCAGTTTTACCGGGACATCCGCCTCCTACGAGCAGTACTTC. Residues: CASFTGTSASYEQYF.